A single sample is the source of the 6 T cell receptor beta chains below, sequenced in a study of early T cells in non-severe SARS-CoV-2 infection. TCRdb re-called the 5' RACE reads through MiXCR, storing one row per CDR3 protein. The sample has around 92,000 distinct CDR3 sequences; about 10% are singletons. Sequenced sample: whole blood. The source is an adult who was a healthcare worker with PCR-confirmed SARS-CoV-2 infection or an uninfected control (not recorded which).

This clonotype appeared a few times. The rearrangement joins TRBV5-1 to TRBJ1-2; D not resolved. Germline V gene sequence: CDR1 SGHRS, CDR2 YFSETQ. V was clipped by 0 bases and J by 4 bases, with 7 bases between them. The CDR3 spans 13 residues. CDR3 loop: CASSLGGSYGYTF. The CDR3 DNA follows: TGCGCCAGCAGCTTGGGAGGCAGCTATGGCTACACCTTC.

This clonotype was counted between two and nine times. This sequence joins TRBV20-1 and TRBJ2-7, with 8 positions matching TRBD2. Germline V lookup: CDR1 DFQATT, CDR2 SNEGSKA (reference sequence). This CDR3 comprises 14 residues. V lost 1 base, J lost 3 bases, and 5 bases stayed unmatched. The CDR3 sequence is CSARAGTRVYEQYF. Written as DNA, the CDR3 is TGCAGTGCTAGAGCCGGGACTAGGGTCTACGAGCAGTACTTC.

This clonotype was seen ten or more times. The chain couples TRBV12-3 or TRBV12-4 to TRBJ2-7, with TRBD2 matching over 11 bases. This CDR3 is 14 amino acids long. V trimming: 2 bases; J trimming: 6 bases; junction bases outside the gene matches: 3. CDR3 residues: CASSLRTSGFEQYF. CDR3 DNA: TGTGCCAGCAGTTTAAGGACTAGCGGGTTCGAGCAGTACTTC.

The rearrangement links TRBV9 to TRBJ2-3, with 9 bases identical to TRBD1. The V gene end was trimmed by 3 bases and the J gene end by 3 bases; junction bases not matched to a gene: 2. CDR3 length: 14 residues. CDR1 and CDR2 (germline): SGDLS, YYNGEE. CDR3 DNA: TGTGCCAGCAGCGATGGACAGGGGACAGATACGCAGTATTTT. It is translated as CASSDGQGTDTQYF.

In this sample, this clonotype turned up a few times. The chain is built from TRBV30 and TRBJ1-1; D uncertain. This CDR3 comprises 13 residues. Germline V lookup: CDR1 GTSNPN, CDR2 SVGIG (reference sequence). V lost 4 bases to trimming and J lost 7 bases, with 16 bases between them. CDR3 loop: CAWILEATFEAFF. CDR3 in DNA: TGTGCCTGGATTTTGGAGGCCACCTTTGAAGCTTTCTTT.

This clonotype was seen many times. The chain combines TRBV19 with TRBJ1-5; TRBD1 matches at 7 bases. V gave up 5 bases and J gave up 5 bases; unmatched junction bases: 9. CDR1 LNHDA and CDR2 SQIVND come from the germline V gene (reference sequence). There are 15 residues in the CDR3. The CDR3 reads CASSPGQAGDQPQHF. CDR3 sequence (DNA): TGTGCCAGTAGTCCAGGACAGGCGGGCGATCAGCCCCAGCATTTT.